This is a list of T cell receptor beta chains from one sample in a study of blood T cells in healthy people across ages. TCRdb passed the 5' RACE reads through MiXCR, listing each CDR3 protein once. The data contain 1.5 million to 2 million distinct CDR3 sequences, 28% of them singletons. The material sequenced was blood. Receptors originate from a woman aged 25 to 39 in good health. Each CDR3 is given with its conserved first and last residue. The D gene is left open where the match is weak. Not every row has a clone size; where given, it reads once, few, many or a size class.

clone_size,d_call,j_call,v_call,cdr3_nt,cdr3_aa
-,-,TRBJ2-3,TRBV2,TGTGCCAGCATGGGAGGCTCCGCTAGCACAGATACGCAGTATTTT,CASMGGSASTDTQYF
many,-,TRBJ2-1,TRBV4-1,TGTGCCAGCAGCCCTAGCGGGACAGGTTACAATGAGCAGTTCTTC,CASSPSGTGYNEQFF
-,-,TRBJ1-5,TRBV10-3,TGTGCCATCAGTACCGGGACACCCGAGGTACAGCCCCAGCATTTT,CAISTGTPEVQPQHF
-,TRBD1,TRBJ2-1,TRBV20-1,TGCAGTGCTAGACCCCCGACAGGGGTTTACAATGAGCAGTTCTTC,CSARPPTGVYNEQFF
-,-,TRBJ2-1,TRBV12-3/TRBV12-4,TGTGCCAGCAGTTCGGGGGATGCGAGCAATGAGCAGTTATTC,CASSSGDASNEQLF
few,-,TRBJ1-2,TRBV27,TGTGCCAGCAGTCCCTGGCCTGGGAGGTTTGGCTACACCTTC,CASSPWPGRFGYTF
-,TRBD2,TRBJ2-5,TRBV20-1,TGCAGTGCTAGAGCCGCGTTTGGTTTAGCGGGAGAAGAGGAGACCCAGTACTTC,CSARAAFGLAGEEETQYF
-,TRBD1,TRBJ1-2,TRBV20-1,TGCAGTGGGACAGGAATAGGGTTCTATGGCTACACCTTC,CSGTGIGFYGYTF
-,TRBD1,TRBJ2-2,TRBV28,TGTGCCGGCAGTCCGGCAGGGGGCACCGGGGAGCTGTTTTTT,CAGSPAGGTGELFF
few,TRBD1,TRBJ1-2,TRBV7-2,TGTGCCAGCAGCTTGGGGGGACAGGATACTATCTATGGCTACACCTTC,CASSLGGQDTIYGYTF
-,-,TRBJ1-5,TRBV20-1,TGCAGTGCTAAACTGCGGGCAGGGGGCAATCAGCCCCAGCATTTT,CSAKLRAGGNQPQHF
few,TRBD2,TRBJ2-7,TRBV28,TGTGCCAGCAGTTTATGGGCGGGAGGGAGAGAGCAGTACTTC,CASSLWAGGREQYF
few,-,TRBJ2-7,TRBV3-1,TGTGCCAGCAGCCAAGATCCGGGCGGGACGTACTACGAGCAGTACTTC,CASSQDPGGTYYEQYF
-,TRBD1,TRBJ1-1,TRBV10-3,TGTGCCATCAGTGGCCCGGGACAGGGGAAAGCTTTCTTT,CAISGPGQGKAFF
-,-,TRBJ1-6,TRBV18,TGTGCCAGCTCACCCTCCGGGACGGCGGAATCACCCCTCCACTTT,CASSPSGTAESPLHF
-,-,TRBJ1-4,TRBV5-5,TGTGCCAGCAGCCAGACTCCCACAACTAATGAAAAACTGTTTTTT,CASSQTPTTNEKLFF
-,TRBD2,TRBJ2-5,TRBV5-1,TGCGCCAGCCACCTGGGGGAGAGTAGCGGGTTTCAAGAGACCCAGTACTTC,CASHLGESSGFQETQYF
-,-,TRBJ2-1,TRBV15,TGTGCCACCAGCAGAGATAGGTCCAGCTCCTACAATGAGCAGTTCTTC,CATSRDRSSSYNEQFF
-,TRBD1,TRBJ1-5,TRBV6-6,TGTGCTAGCAGTTACAGCGACAGGGGGGGTGGTCAGCCCCAGCATTTT,CASSYSDRGGGQPQHF
-,TRBD1,TRBJ2-5,TRBV5-1,TGCGCCAGCAGCGAGGGGACAGCGGTAGAGACCCAGTACTTC,CASSEGTAVETQYF
few,-,TRBJ2-6,TRBV5-6,TGTGCCAGCAGCTTGTACCAGTCCTCTGGGGCCAACGTCCTGACTTTC,CASSLYQSSGANVLTF
-,-,TRBJ1-2,TRBV20-1,TGCAGTGCTAGTGGGGGGGTGGGCTACACCTTC,CSASGGVGYTF
few,-,TRBJ1-4,TRBV5-1,TGCGCCAGCAGCGCGGACCCGGTAGGGGAAAAACTGTTTTTT,CASSADPVGEKLFF
many,-,TRBJ2-5,TRBV7-2,TGTGCCAGCAGCTTAGGCAGCGGGCAAGAGACCCAGTACTTC,CASSLGSGQETQYF
-,-,TRBJ2-3,TRBV29-1,TGCAGCGCTCGGACATCGGGGCAGTATTTT,CSARTSGQYF
-,-,TRBJ2-1,TRBV18,TGTGCCAGCTCAGCCCTAGGGGGGCTCGCCTACAATGAGCAGTTCTTC,CASSALGGLAYNEQFF
many,-,TRBJ1-2,TRBV6-5,TGTGCCAGCAGTCCAACCGGGAAAGCTAACTATGGCTACACCTTC,CASSPTGKANYGYTF
-,-,TRBJ2-2,TRBV7-9,TGTGCCAGCAGCTTTGGACCCTATTCCACCGGGGAGCTGTTTTTT,CASSFGPYSTGELFF